A single sample is the source of the 5 T cell receptor beta chains below, sequenced in a study of T cells after posttransplantation cyclophosphamide. TCRdb keeps only in-frame clones here, not all; method: immunoSEQ multiplex PCR. This record lists some 35,000 clones, none seen once only, and the top ten clones contain about 6%. Material: PBMCs. Receptor source: a man aged 25 to 40 in good health and a related stem cell transplant donor.

The chain carries TRBV2 and TRBJ2-3; D is possibly TRBD1 (6 bases). CDR3 length: 14 amino acids. Germline lookup yields CDR1 SNHLY and CDR2 FYNNEI. Trimming shortened V by 4 bases and J by 6 bases, and 14 bases separated the two germline ends. CDR3 in DNA: TGTGCCAGCAGTGTGCAGGGGATGACGGATACGCAGTATTTT. Amino acid sequence: CASSVQGMTDTQYF.

This clone has at least ten counts. The chain has TRBV6-5 and TRBJ2-5, with TRBD2 identical over 12 bases. The germline gives CDR1 MNHEY, CDR2 SVGAGI. The CDR3 is made up of 15 amino acids. The J segment lost 5 bases and the V segment lost 4 bases, leaving 5 bases of the junction unmatched. CDR3 bases: TGTGCCAGCAGTTCCCTAGCGGGGGGGCTCGAGACCCAGTACTTC. Its protein is CASSSLAGGLETQYF.

The sample holds many counts of this clone. The V gene is TRBV15, the J gene TRBJ1-1, with TRBD1 identical over 7 bases. The CDR3 length is 14 residues. CDR1 LNHNV and CDR2 YYDKDF come from the germline V gene (reference sequence). V was pared by 5 bases and J by 1 base, with 4 bases of the junction left unmatched. Here the CDR3 DNA reads TGTGCCACCAGCGTAAGACAGGGGAACACTGAAGCTTTCTTT. It codes for CATSVRQGNTEAFF.

There are many counts of this clone. This sequence joins TRBV7-3 and TRBJ2-3, with TRBD2 identical over 9 bases. Germline trimming cut 2 bases from V and 3 bases from J; bases unmatched to any gene: 3. The CDR3 loop spans 15 amino acids. Looked up from germline, CDR1 is SGHTA and CDR2 is FQGTGA. Here the CDR3 DNA reads TGTGCCAGCAGCTTAGCGGGGGGGGTTACAGATACGCAGTATTTT. Its protein product is CASSLAGGVTDTQYF. The variable domain in full, with the rest retrieved from reference TRBV7-3 and TRBJ2-3, is GAGVSQTPSNKVTEKGKYVELRCDPISGHTALYWYRQSLGQGPEFLIYFQGTGAADDSGLPNDRFFAVRPEGSVSTLKIQRTERGDSAVYLCASSLAGGVTDTQYFGPGTRLTVL.

This clone was seen many times. This chain joins TRBV12-3 or TRBV12-4 and TRBJ2-7; 9 positions match TRBD1. This CDR3 comprises 14 residues. V shed 6 bases, J shed 0 bases, and the junction held 3 bases outside the gene matches. Here the CDR3 reads CASSRDRDSYEQYF. The CDR3 nucleotides are TGTGCCAGCAGCCGGGACAGGGACTCCTACGAGCAGTACTTC.